The clone carrying this T cell receptor (beta chain) was picked up many times. The target antigen is unknown. Stated time point: sample taken at primary tumor resection. Via MiXCR, TCRdb re-called the 5' RACE reads, giving one row per CDR3 protein. The sample carries approximately 8,000 distinct CDR3 sequences, 9.6% recorded once. The data were obtained in a study of spatial heterogeneity in lung cancer. About the study: Strong correlation linked TCR transcript counts in tumor regions to a T cell module score derived from matched bulk RNA-seq.

Overall study results and limits: Tumoral mutation counts were tracked by counts of expanded intratumoral alpha and beta TCRs. Estimation of coverage gave values of about 7.1% for alpha and approximately 13% for beta chains in tumor T cells. Ubiquitous and regional nonsynonymous mutations were each tracked by the matching count of ubiquitous or regional expanded TCRs.

The V and J ends lost 0 bases and 1 base respectively, with 8 bases between them. The CDR3 runs 14 residues. From germline, CDR1 is SGHRS and CDR2 YFSETQ. The receptor comes from a male donor with early-stage non-small cell lung cancer. This specimen consisted of lung tumor tissue, obtained at surgery. This chain joins TRBV5-1 and TRBJ2-7; D gene ambiguous. The CDR3 sequence: CASSLAIQSYEQYF. The CDR3 bases are TGCGCCAGCAGCTTGGCCATCCAGTCCTACGAGCAGTACTTC.